Sample share makes the clone carrying this T cell receptor (beta chain) medium-sized (0.01 to 0.1%). The sample is drawn from a study of spatial heterogeneity in lung cancer. Carried by each TCR cDNA molecule was a unique molecular identifier. TCRdb reprocessed the 5' RACE reads with MiXCR, giving one entry per CDR3 protein. Of more than 5,000 distinct CDR3 sequences in the sample, 7.5% to 9% were seen once. In germline, CDR1 is LGHDT, CDR2 YNNKEL (reference sequence). The V end was cut by 1 base, the J end by 5 bases, with 8 bases between. The CDR3 length is 13 residues. This sample's time point: sample taken at primary tumor resection. The donor group consisted of around 77 patients who had untreated, early-stage non-small cell lung cancer. Sequencing was performed on whole RNA extracted from tumor and nontumor lung tissue, or from frozen PBMC, and the material was left unsorted.

The clonotype originates from a female donor with early-stage non-small cell lung cancer. V and J are TRBV3-1 and TRBJ2-5, with D unclear. The specimen comprised normal lung tissue next to the tumor, sampled at surgery. The CDR3 DNA reads as TGTGCCAGCAGCCAAGGAAGAATTGAGACCCAGTACTTC. Translation gives CASSQGRIETQYF.